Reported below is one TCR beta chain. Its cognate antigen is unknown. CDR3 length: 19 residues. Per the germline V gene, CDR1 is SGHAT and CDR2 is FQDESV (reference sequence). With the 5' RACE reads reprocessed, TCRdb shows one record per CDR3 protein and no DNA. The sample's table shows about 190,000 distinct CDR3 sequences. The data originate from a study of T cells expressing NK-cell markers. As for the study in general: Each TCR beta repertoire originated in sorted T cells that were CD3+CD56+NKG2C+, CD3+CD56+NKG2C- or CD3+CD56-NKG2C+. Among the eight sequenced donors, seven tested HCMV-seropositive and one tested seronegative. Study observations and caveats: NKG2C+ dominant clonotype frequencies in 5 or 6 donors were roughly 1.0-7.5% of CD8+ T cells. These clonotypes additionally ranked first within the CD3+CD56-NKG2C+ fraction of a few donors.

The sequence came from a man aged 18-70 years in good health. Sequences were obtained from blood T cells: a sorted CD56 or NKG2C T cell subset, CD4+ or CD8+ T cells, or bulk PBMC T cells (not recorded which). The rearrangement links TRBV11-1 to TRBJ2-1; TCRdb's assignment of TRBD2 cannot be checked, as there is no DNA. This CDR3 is CASSPRTGRQPFYRNEQFF.